The next 30 T cell receptor beta chains were all read from a single sample in a study of blood T cell repertoires in COVID-19. Sequenced by immunoSEQ multiplex PCR; TCRdb stores in-frame clones only, minus some. Counted here are over 130,000 clones, roughly 85% occurring once; the ten biggest clones make up around 3.5%. Sample: peripheral blood. The origin of the receptors is a man between 65 and 80 years old with acute or convalescent COVID-19.

The genes are TRBV9 and TRBJ2-1; 10 bases line up with TRBD2. The CDR3 is made up of 16 amino acids. V lost 0 bases, J lost 7 bases, and 7 bases stayed unmatched. Per germline, CDR1 SGDLS and CDR2 YYNGEE. The DNA of the CDR3 is TGTGCCAGCAGCGTAGGGGCTAGCGGGAGATCGAATGAGCAGTTCTTC. Protein: CASSVGASGRSNEQFF.

V usage is TRBV28 and J usage is TRBJ2-7; weak D call: TRBD2 (5 bases). The CDR3 has 14 residues. Per the germline V gene, CDR1 is MDHEN and CDR2 is SYDVKM. V gave up 3 bases and J gave up 2 bases, with 11 bases separating them. The CDR3 DNA follows: TGTGCCAGCAGTTTGACGGGGTTCCCCTACGAGCAGTACTTC. Amino acid sequence: CASSLTGFPYEQYF.

The rearrangement links TRBV7-2 to TRBJ1-1, with D unresolved. Trimming took off 5 bases at V and 3 bases at J, with 16 bases between the two ends. Germline V gene lookup returns CDR1 SGHTA and CDR2 FQGNSA. The CDR3 totals 15 residues. The CDR3 region is CASSPRQGWDTEAFF. The CDR3 DNA follows: TGTGCCAGCAGCCCCCGACAAGGTTGGGACACTGAAGCTTTCTTT.

The chain couples TRBV28 to TRBJ2-6; D is perhaps TRBD1 (6 bases). Trimming took 5 bases from V and 4 from J, leaving 15 bases between them. Looked up from germline, CDR1 is MDHEN and CDR2 is SYDVKM. The CDR3 covers 16 residues. The CDR3 here is CASSPAGVSGANVLTF. The CDR3 DNA sequence: TGTGCCAGCAGTCCCGCAGGGGTCTCCGGGGCCAACGTCCTGACTTTC.

The rearrangement uses TRBV10-3 and TRBJ2-6; 8 nucleotides agree with TRBD2. Germline V gene lookup returns CDR1 ENHRY and CDR2 SYGVKD. With V trimmed by 3 bases and J by 0 bases, 7 bases remained unmatched. This CDR3 comprises 18 residues. The CDR3 region is CAISDGAGGLSGANVLTF. The CDR3 DNA follows: TGTGCCATCAGTGACGGCGCGGGAGGCCTCTCTGGGGCCAACGTCCTGACTTTC.

CDR3 bases: TGCGCCAGCAGCTTGATGACATCGGCCTACGAGCAGTACTTC. It yields the protein CASSLMTSAYEQYF. The genes are TRBV5-1 and TRBJ2-7; D ambiguous. The CDR3 loop spans 14 amino acids. The germline V gene has CDR1 SGHRS and CDR2 YFSETQ. V gave up 1 base and J gave up 2 bases, with 10 bases separating them.

This clone was recorded only once. The chain recombines TRBV19 with TRBJ2-3; D remains ambiguous. Germline CDR1 and CDR2: LNHDA and SQIVND (reference sequence). The CDR3 is 13 residues long. Trimming shortened V by 7 bases and J by 3 bases, and 11 bases separated the two germline ends. The CDR3 reads CASKSLLTDTQYF. The CDR3 DNA is TGTGCCAGTAAAAGTCTACTTACAGATACGCAGTATTTT. The entire variable domain, with the rest obtained from reference TRBV19 and TRBJ2-3, is as follows: DGGITQSPKYLFRKEGQNVTLSCEQNLNHDAMYWYRQDPGQGLRLIYYSQIVNDFQKGDIAEGYSVSREKKESFPLTVTSAQKNPTAFYLCASKSLLTDTQYFGPGTRLTVL.

V usage is TRBV7-6 and J usage is TRBJ2-1; 11 nucleotides line up with TRBD2. This CDR3 contains 14 residues. V shed 3 bases and J 6 bases; nucleotides not matched to a gene: 1. Germline CDR1 and CDR2: SGHVS and FNYEAQ. The CDR3 coding sequence is TGTGCCAGCAGCTTTACTAGCGGGAGCAATGAGCAGTTCTTC. It is translated as CASSFTSGSNEQFF.

The rearrangement joins TRBV19 to TRBJ1-5; 7 positions match TRBD1. The V gene end was trimmed by 1 base and the J gene end by 6 bases; junction bases not matched to a gene: 6. Germline V gene sequence: CDR1 LNHDA, CDR2 SQIVND (reference sequence). The CDR3 loop spans 15 amino acids. The DNA for the CDR3 is TGTGCCAGTAGTATAGCCTACAGGGGTAGTCAGCCCCAGCATTTT. As protein: CASSIAYRGSQPQHF.

The sample holds a few counts of this clone. This rearrangement joins TRBV7-2 to TRBJ2-1; D may be TRBD1 (6 bases). V shed 8 bases and J shed 11 bases, with 25 bases lying between them. Germline lookup yields CDR1 SGHTA and CDR2 FQGNSA. This CDR3 contains 15 residues. The CDR3 sequence is CASAPQPSDSSQQFF. CDR3 sequence (DNA): TGTGCCAGCGCTCCCCAGCCCTCGGACAGTTCACAGCAGTTCTTC.

The chain has TRBV5-1 and TRBJ2-2; 8 nucleotides line up with TRBD2. Germline V lookup: CDR1 SGHRS, CDR2 YFSETQ. The CDR3 runs 14 residues. The ends lost 0 bases at V and 5 bases at J; junction bases unmatched: 0. CDR3 DNA: TGCGCCAGCAGCTTGGCGGGAGGGACCGGGGAGCTGTTTTTT. Its protein is CASSLAGGTGELFF.

The chain links TRBV28 to TRBJ1-5, with D uncertain. The CDR3 loop spans 12 amino acids. Germline V gene sequence: CDR1 MDHEN, CDR2 SYDVKM. The ends were cut back, 8 bases at V and 5 bases at J, with 10 bases in the middle. Here the CDR3 reads CASPSGDQPQHF. CDR3 DNA: TGTGCCAGCCCCTCCGGGGATCAGCCCCAGCATTTT.

This clone was detected once. The V call is TRBV11-3, the J call TRBJ2-1; 8 nucleotides line up with TRBD2. J gave up 8 bases and V 1 base, and 7 bases lay outside the gene matches. CDR1 and CDR2 (germline): SGHNT, YENEEA. The CDR3 runs 15 residues. CDR3: CASSLGRAGVDEQFF. CDR3 DNA: TGTGCCAGCAGCTTAGGACGAGCGGGAGTGGATGAGCAGTTCTTC.

Here the CDR3 reads CASGTSGRNEQFF. The CDR3 coding sequence is TGTGCCAGCGGGACTAGCGGGAGAAATGAGCAGTTCTTC. The chain recombines TRBV13 with TRBJ2-1; 14 bases line up with TRBD2. The J segment lost 7 bases and the V segment lost 8 bases, leaving 1 base of the junction unmatched. Per germline, CDR1 PRHDT and CDR2 FYEKMQ (reference sequence). The CDR3 is 13 residues long.

This clone was picked up a small number of times. The rearrangement joins TRBV7-2 to TRBJ2-2; no clear D gene. Germline lookup yields CDR1 SGHTA and CDR2 FQGNSA. This CDR3 region has 14 residues. Trimming removed 4 bases from V and 1 base from J, with 7 bases in between. CDR3 sequence (DNA): TGTGCCAGCAGCTCCAAACAGAACACCGGGGAGCTGTTTTTT. It translates to CASSSKQNTGELFF.

This clone was recorded only once. The chain recombines TRBV4-2 with TRBJ2-7; a weak D match, TRBD1 (5 bases). Deletions cut 3 bases from V and 4 bases from J, with 10 bases between. This CDR3 contains 13 residues. Per the germline V gene, CDR1 is LGHNA and CDR2 is YNFKEQ. As DNA, the CDR3 is TGTGCCAGCAGCCATGCCACAGGTTACGAGCAGTACTTC. Translation gives CASSHATGYEQYF.

V is TRBV30 and J is TRBJ2-3, with 9 bases matching TRBD1. This CDR3 has 16 amino acids. Germline CDR1 reads GTSNPN; CDR2 reads SVGIG (reference sequence). V shed 1 base, J shed 4 bases, and the junction held 9 bases outside the gene matches. The CDR3 loop reads CAWSAYDRGFPDTQYF. The CDR3 DNA is TGTGCCTGGAGTGCTTACGACAGGGGGTTCCCAGATACGCAGTATTTT.

The V and J genes are TRBV9 and TRBJ2-1; 10 bases agree with TRBD2. CDR3 size: 18 residues. Germline trimming cut 5 bases from V and 0 bases from J; bases unmatched to any gene: 11. Germline V gene sequence: CDR1 SGDLS, CDR2 YYNGEE. The CDR3 is CASRAGTSVKSSYNEQFF. CDR3 nucleotides: TGTGCCAGCAGGGCCGGGACTAGCGTCAAGAGCTCCTACAATGAGCAGTTCTTC. Drawing the rest from reference TRBV9 and TRBJ2-1, the complete variable domain is DSGVTQTPKHLITATGQRVTLRCSPRSGDLSVYWYQQSLDQGLQFLIQYYNGEERAKGNILERFSAQQFPDLHSELNLSSLELGDSALYFCASRAGTSVKSSYNEQFFGPGTRLTVL.

The genes are TRBV5-1 and TRBJ1-4; 8 bases map to TRBD1. The CDR3 is 14 amino acids. Per the germline V gene, CDR1 is SGHRS and CDR2 is YFSETQ. The V segment lost 4 bases and the J segment 5 bases; nucleotides outside the gene matches: 4. The CDR3 nucleotides are TGCGCCAGCAGCCCAGGGGGCCGGAATGAAAAACTGTTTTTT. Translated: CASSPGGRNEKLFF.

The CDR3 region is CASSLTRTETYGYTF. The DNA of the CDR3 is TGTGCCAGCAGCTTGACTCGGACAGAGACTTATGGCTACACCTTC. The chain carries TRBV7-2 and TRBJ1-2; possible D gene TRBD1, 6 bases. V was shortened by 3 bases and J by 5 bases, with 16 bases between the two germline ends. Germline lookup yields CDR1 SGHTA and CDR2 FQGNSA. The CDR3 extends over 15 amino acids. The whole variable domain, filled in from reference TRBV7-2 and TRBJ1-2, reads GAGVSQSPSNKVTEKGKDVELRCDPISGHTALYWYRQSLGQGLEFLIYFQGNSAPDKSGLPSDRFSAERTGGSVSTLTIQRTQQEDSAVYLCASSLTRTETYGYTFGSGTRLTVV.

V usage is TRBV4-2 and J usage is TRBJ2-7; 7 bases align to TRBD1. CDR1 is LGHNA and CDR2 is YNFKEQ in the germline V gene. The CDR3 contains 14 residues. The V segment lost 3 bases and the J segment 0 bases; nucleotides outside the gene matches: 2. CDR3 in DNA: TGTGCCAGCAGCCACCGGGACAGCTCCTACGAGCAGTACTTC. It is translated as CASSHRDSSYEQYF.

The chain carries TRBV19 and TRBJ2-5; a possible D gene is TRBD1 (6 bases). The ends were cut back, 5 bases at V and 1 base at J, with 14 bases in the middle. The CDR3 loop spans 15 amino acids. The V gene's germline CDR1 is LNHDA and CDR2 SQIVND (reference sequence). CDR3 residues: CASSPDTGSQETQYF. DNA for the CDR3: TGTGCCAGTAGTCCGGACACAGGGTCCCAAGAGACCCAGTACTTC.

The chain carries TRBV9 and TRBJ1-2; D call uncertain. Trimming took off 4 bases at V and 0 bases at J, with 10 bases between the two ends. The CDR3 totals 14 residues. CDR1 SGDLS and CDR2 YYNGEE come from the germline V gene. For the CDR3, the DNA is TGTGCCAGCAGCTCGGACTCTTCTAACTATGGCTACACCTTC. This gives the protein CASSSDSSNYGYTF.

The chain combines TRBV19 with TRBJ1-1, with 9 bases identical to TRBD1. This CDR3 spans 15 amino acids. J was trimmed by 6 bases and V by 4 bases; bases with no gene match: 9. Germline values: CDR1 LNHDA, CDR2 SQIVND (reference sequence). The CDR3 spells CASSSQGQGKPEAFF. CDR3 sequence (DNA): TGTGCCAGTAGTAGCCAAGGACAGGGGAAACCTGAAGCTTTCTTT.

V is TRBV3-1 (or the pseudogene TRBV3-2) and J is TRBJ1-2, with D possibly matching TRBD1 (6 bases). V was clipped by 0 bases and J by 5 bases, with 13 bases between them. Germline values: CDR1 LGHDT, CDR2 YNNKEL (reference sequence). The CDR3 spans 15 residues. The CDR3 spells CASSQDGGSRYGYTF. CDR3 bases: TGTGCCAGCAGCCAAGATGGGGGCAGTAGATATGGCTACACCTTC.

At least ten counts were recorded for this clone. The rearrangement joins TRBV5-8 to TRBJ2-3; D uncertain. The CDR3 spans 13 residues. Trimming shortened V by 1 base and J by 6 bases, and 9 bases separated the two germline ends. Germline V gene data show CDR1 as SGHTS and CDR2 as YDEGEE. The CDR3 bases are TGTGCCAGCAGCTTGTTAAATGCGGATACGCAGTATTTT. Translated, it gives CASSLLNADTQYF.

The chain employs TRBV10-3 and TRBJ2-3; 9 nucleotides match TRBD2. The V gene's germline CDR1 is ENHRY and CDR2 SYGVKD. J gave up 4 bases and V 7 bases, and 6 bases lay outside the gene matches. The CDR3 has 14 residues. The CDR3 region is CAIKLAGGADTQYF. The DNA of the CDR3 is TGTGCCATCAAACTAGCGGGCGGGGCAGATACGCAGTATTTT.

The chain recombines TRBV4-1 with TRBJ2-5; 7 bases are a match to TRBD2. The CDR3 length is 17 residues. In germline, CDR1 is MGHRA, CDR2 YSYEKL. V shed 0 bases, J shed 1 base, and the junction held 8 bases outside the gene matches. The CDR3 loop reads CASSQDPSGALQETQYF. CDR3 coding DNA: TGCGCCAGCAGCCAAGATCCTAGCGGAGCCCTCCAAGAGACCCAGTACTTC.

The rearrangement joins TRBV7-6 to TRBJ2-7; TRBD2 matches 9 bases. The CDR3 runs 16 residues. Germline CDR1 is SGHVS and CDR2 is FNYEAQ. The ends lost 2 bases at V and 4 bases at J; junction bases unmatched: 9. This CDR3 reads CASSLRLAGSRYEQYF. DNA for the CDR3: TGTGCCAGCAGCTTACGGCTAGCGGGAAGTAGGTACGAGCAGTACTTC.

This chain joins TRBV7-6 and TRBJ2-5, with 9 bases aligning to TRBD2. Germline CDR1 SGHVS, CDR2 FNYEAQ. Trimming removed 4 bases from V and 6 bases from J; junction bases left unmatched: 9. This CDR3 has 15 residues. CDR3 bases: TGTGCCAGCAGCTCGTCCGGGACTAGCAAGCAGACCCAGTACTTC. Amino acid sequence: CASSSSGTSKQTQYF.